This TCR beta chain was recorded in a study of T cell repertoires in cytomegalovirus infection. At the level of the study: HLA-B-restricted CMV epitopes that are well studied, plus recently identified HLA-C-restricted ones, were used by the study. Indications came from public TCR beta signatures; they pointed to CMV infection and to a matching HLA type.

Findings of the study overall: Cumulated frequencies of public TCR beta families served to identify carriers of CMV plus the relevant HLA. Dominating the ex vivo response were HLA-C-restricted CMV-specific TCR beta clonotypes.

In TCRdb, the reads were re-called with MiXCR into one record per CDR3 protein. The data hold 450,000 to 600,000 distinct CDR3 sequences, with 40% to 50% observed a single time. V lost 5 bases and J 5 bases, leaving 10 bases between the germline ends. This CDR3 comprises 13 residues. The germline V gene encodes CDR1 MNHEY and CDR2 SVGEGT. Points on this clonotype: Its antigen is unidentified.

J is TRBJ1-5 and V is TRBV6-2 or TRBV6-3; possibly TRBD1 for D (6 bases). This TCR came from a human donor in good health (CMV status not recorded). Some clones in this sample may be carry-over from other donors' samples. The input for sequencing was cultured PBMCs, taken from culture after CMV antigen stimulation. CDR3 in DNA: TGTGCCAGCAGTCGGGACACTTATCAGCCCCAGCATTTT. It is translated as CASSRDTYQPQHF.